Below, 9 T cell receptor beta chains from the same sample are listed, as sequenced in a study of blood T cell repertoires in COVID-19. Libraries were prepared by immunoSEQ multiplex PCR; TCRdb keeps only in-frame clonotypes and omits some of them. The table records 60,000 to 75,000 clones, more than 70% of them present only once. Sequenced material: peripheral blood. All receptors come from a man aged 55 to 70 with acute or convalescent COVID-19.

The rearrangement uses TRBV7-2 and TRBJ2-7, with D tentatively TRBD1 (6 bases). Trimming left V 4 bases short and J 3 bases short, with 13 bases between. Germline-derived CDR1 and CDR2 are SGHTA and FQGNSA. The CDR3 totals 14 residues. DNA for the CDR3: TGTGCCAGCAGCTCCAATACAGGGAGCTACGAGCAGTACTTC. Translated, it gives CASSSNTGSYEQYF.

The rearrangement links TRBV7-9 to TRBJ1-5; the D gene is possibly TRBD1 (5 bases). CDR1 SEHNR and CDR2 FQNEAQ come from the germline V gene (reference sequence). The CDR3 is made up of 15 amino acids. V was cut by 5 bases and J by 0 bases, with 11 bases left in between. Here the CDR3 reads CASSPGGNSNQPQHF. In DNA form, the CDR3 reads TGTGCCAGCAGCCCGGGGGGAAATAGCAATCAGCCCCAGCATTTT.

This clone appeared a few times. The J gene is TRBJ2-5, the V gene TRBV9, with 16 nucleotides matching TRBD2. The CDR3 runs to 18 residues. The germline CDR1 and CDR2 sequences are SGDLS and YYNGEE. Losses at the gene ends were 0 bases for V and 2 bases for J; bases not matched to a gene: 4. The CDR3 loop is CASSVVGLAGGPQETQYF. In DNA, the CDR3 is TGTGCCAGCAGCGTAGTGGGACTAGCGGGGGGGCCACAAGAGACCCAGTACTTC.

The gene calls are TRBV4-3 and TRBJ1-2; the D is unclear. The V end was cut by 0 bases, the J end by 8 bases, with 10 bases between. Germline V gene data show CDR1 as LGHNA and CDR2 as YSLEER. CDR3 length equals 13 residues. CDR3 loop: CASSQDRLGGYTF. CDR3 DNA: TGCGCCAGCAGCCAAGATCGACTAGGCGGCTACACCTTC.

This rearrangement joins TRBV6-7 to TRBJ2-5; possibly TRBD2 for D (5 bases). TRBV6-7 is identified as an open reading frame with a role that is uncertain. Trimming pared 6 bases from V and 9 bases from J, leaving 14 bases between. This CDR3 spans 12 amino acids. This chain's CDR3 is CASSDRPGAQYF. The CDR3 nucleotides read TGTGCCAGCAGCGACCGGCCCGGGGCCCAGTACTTC.

This rearrangement joins TRBV9 to TRBJ2-3; D gene uncertain. The CDR3 runs to 15 residues. The germline V gene has CDR1 SGDLS and CDR2 YYNGEE. Deletions cut 0 bases from V and 3 bases from J, with 11 bases between. CDR3 residues: CASSVDSPGTDTQYF. The CDR3 coding sequence is TGTGCCAGCAGCGTAGATAGCCCCGGGACAGATACGCAGTATTTT.

V and J are TRBV4-3 and TRBJ1-2; D gene ambiguous. The CDR3 totals 15 residues. Germline-derived CDR1 and CDR2 are LGHNA and YSLEER. V lost 0 bases and J lost 5, with 13 bases in between. CDR3 DNA sequence: TGCGCCAGCAGCCAAGATCTAGGCCAAAATTATGGCTACACCTTC. This sequence encodes CASSQDLGQNYGYTF.

The chain recombines TRBV7-6 with TRBJ2-7; a weak D match, TRBD2 (6 bases). The CDR3 runs to 15 residues. Germline V gives CDR1 SGHVS, CDR2 FNYEAQ. V was clipped by 5 bases and J by 2 bases, with 16 bases between them. The CDR3 protein is CASSPAPEGAYEQYF. The DNA of the CDR3 is TGTGCCAGCAGCCCTGCCCCGGAGGGCGCCTACGAGCAGTACTTC.

The rearrangement uses TRBV20-1 and TRBJ1-2; 7 bases line up with TRBD1. CDR3 length: 13 amino acids. The V segment lost 3 bases and the J segment 7 bases; nucleotides outside the gene matches: 8. CDR1 DFQATT and CDR2 SNEGSKA come from the germline V gene (reference sequence). The CDR3 sequence: CSASKGANGGYTF. Written as DNA, the CDR3 is TGCAGTGCTAGTAAGGGGGCGAATGGTGGCTACACCTTC.